Included here is one TCR beta chain sequence, with context. Its target is not known. This record belongs to a study of graft-versus-host responses after intestinal transplantation. Study context: Transplantation in recipients was multivisceral, liver-intestinal, or isolated intestinal. Uniformly, recipients were administered anti-thymocyte globulin induction with subsequent tacrolimus and steroids for two to three years.

Here immunoSEQ multiplex PCR was the method, and the copy in TCRdb shows in-frame clones only, minus some. The data show 15,000 to 20,000 clones, approximately 83% seen once. The CDR3 loop spans 11 amino acids. Trimming stripped 3 bases from V and 5 bases from J, with 4 bases between. Per the germline V gene, CDR1 is SNHLY and CDR2 is FYNNEI. Graft material was processed, releasing intraepithelial and lamina propria lymphocytes. Findings of the study overall: Peak circulating GvH clone levels were associated with early post-transplant HvG declines. The recipient marrow held GvH clones, and some of them showed up first in ileum or blood.

The TCR originated in a human patient who received an intestinal transplant, so some T cells may come from the graft donor. Sequences were derived from ileum tissue, sampled less than 600 days after intestinal transplantation. The rearrangement links TRBV2 to TRBJ2-5, with D uncertain. DNA for the CDR3: TGTGCCAGCAGTGACTGGGAGACCCAGTACTTC. Translated, it gives CASSDWETQYF.